These 17 T cell receptor beta chains were sequenced from one sample in a study of T cell changes during pregnancy in multiple sclerosis. Libraries were prepared by immunoSEQ multiplex PCR; TCRdb keeps only in-frame clonotypes and omits some of them. Among around 62,000 clones, 90% were seen once, and the ten largest hold more than 1.4%. The specimen comprised peripheral blood, sampled in the third trimester of pregnancy. These TCRs come from a female donor with multiple sclerosis, enrolled in a pregnancy study.

The chain carries TRBV6-5 and TRBJ2-7; D is uncertain. This CDR3 has 14 amino acids. V was trimmed by 2 bases and J by 1 base, leaving 9 bases between them. CDR1 MNHEY and CDR2 SVGAGI come from the germline V gene. CDR3 protein: CASSYGLLSYEQYF. For the CDR3, the DNA is TGTGCCAGCAGTTACGGGCTTTTATCCTACGAGCAGTACTTC.

V and J are TRBV19 and TRBJ1-5; no reliable D call. This CDR3 region has 14 residues. Between the trimmed V and J ends, which lost 3 bases and 7 bases, there was a span of 13 bases. In germline, CDR1 is LNHDA, CDR2 SQIVND (reference sequence). Here the CDR3 reads CASSIERGKQPQHF. For the CDR3, the DNA is TGTGCCAGTAGTATTGAGAGAGGTAAGCAGCCCCAGCATTTT.

In regard to this clone: At one end, the junction sequence differs from germline, possibly due to a read error. The rearrangement uses TRBV18 and TRBJ2-1, with 7 positions matching TRBD2. The CDR3 has 13 amino acids. Germline assignment: CDR1 KGHSH and CDR2 LQKENI. The CDR3 nucleotides read TGTGCCAGCCCACCGGCCCCAGCGGGAGAGCAGTTCTTC. Translating it yields CASPPAPAGEQFF.

This sequence joins TRBV29-1 and TRBJ1-6; TRBD1 is a possible D gene (5 bases). The CDR3 covers 11 residues. Looked up from germline, CDR1 is SQVTM and CDR2 is ANQGSEA. In nucleotides, the CDR3 is TGCACCTTAAGGGGTAATTCACCCCTCCACTTT. It translates to CTLRGNSPLHF.

The V call is TRBV27, the J call TRBJ2-7; D remains unclear. Germline CDR1 MNHEY, CDR2 SMNVEV (reference sequence). This CDR3 region has 13 residues. V was shortened by 3 bases and J by 0 bases, with 6 bases between the two germline ends. The CDR3 DNA sequence: TGTGCCAGCAGTTTCCGCAGCTCCTACGAGCAGTACTTC. It codes for CASSFRSSYEQYF.

V usage is TRBV5-6 and J usage is TRBJ1-1; D remains ambiguous. The germline V gene has CDR1 SGHDT and CDR2 YYEEEE. Deletions cut 4 bases from V and 11 bases from J, with 24 bases between. This CDR3 region has 15 residues. As DNA, the CDR3 is TGTGCCAGCAGCCCGGTGAATGAGGAGGGTAGACTTGCTTTCTTT. The encoded protein is CASSPVNEEGRLAFF.

This clone was picked up one time. The genes are TRBV13 and TRBJ2-7; 11 bases are a match to TRBD1. The CDR3 has 15 amino acids. Unmatched junction bases numbered 5, after V lost 1 base and J lost 6 bases. Germline CDR1 reads PRHDT; CDR2 reads FYEKMQ (reference sequence). CDR3 residues: CASSLVGQGASEQYF. DNA of the CDR3: TGTGCCAGCAGCTTAGTAGGACAGGGGGCCTCCGAGCAGTACTTC. Full variable domain (missing parts from reference TRBV13 and TRBJ2-7): AAGVIQSPRHLIKEKRETATLKCYPIPRHDTVYWYQQGPGQDPQFLISFYEKMQSDKGSIPDRFSAQQFSDYHSELNMSSLELGDSALYFCASSLVGQGASEQYFGPGTRLTVT.

The CDR3 bases are TGCGCCAGCAGCCGTGACAGGGACCAAGAGACCCAGTACTTC. This translates into CASSRDRDQETQYF. This chain connects TRBV5-1 to TRBJ2-5; 7 bases are a match to TRBD1. Germline CDR1 SGHRS, CDR2 YFSETQ. V shed 4 bases, J shed 0 bases, and the junction held 3 bases outside the gene matches. The CDR3 totals 14 residues.

The rearrangement uses TRBV25-1 and TRBJ2-3, with D tentatively TRBD2 (5 bases). Looked up from germline, CDR1 is MGHDK and CDR2 is SYGVNS. CDR3 length equals 15 residues. The ends were cut back, 5 bases at V and 2 bases at J, with 14 bases in the middle. This CDR3 is CASSPPGGSTDTQYF. CDR3 bases: TGTGCCAGCAGTCCCCCCGGAGGTTCCACAGATACGCAGTATTTT.

V and J are TRBV6-1 and TRBJ1-2, with D maybe TRBD1 (5 bases). CDR1 and CDR2 (germline): MNHNS, SASEGT. Trimming left V 6 bases short and J 7 bases short, with 9 bases between. The CDR3 contains 11 residues. CDR3 residues: CASRSGVGYTF. The CDR3 coding sequence is TGTGCCAGCAGGTCGGGGGTTGGCTACACCTTC.

The genes are TRBV14 and TRBJ1-1; 7 bases match TRBD1. Trimming removed 3 bases from V and 4 bases from J; junction bases left unmatched: 8. This CDR3 comprises 15 residues. Germline CDR1 and CDR2: SGHDN and FVKESK. This CDR3 reads CASSQYRQGGTEAFF. CDR3 nucleotide sequence: TGTGCCAGCAGCCAGTACAGGCAGGGGGGCACTGAAGCTTTCTTT. Looking up the rest from reference TRBV14 and TRBJ1-1 gives the full variable domain: EAGVTQFPSHSVIEKGQTVTLRCDPISGHDNLYWYRRVMGKEIKFLLHFVKESKQDESGMPNNRFLAERTGGTYSTLKVQPAELEDSGVYFCASSQYRQGGTEAFFGQGTRLTVV.

The chain carries TRBV11-2 and TRBJ2-7; TRBD2 matches at 12 bases. Germline-derived CDR1 and CDR2 are SGHAT and FQNNGV. This CDR3 has 18 amino acids. Unmatched junction bases numbered 13, after V lost 5 bases and J lost 2 bases. The chain's CDR3 is CASSRGASGRAVPYEQYF. As DNA, the CDR3 is TGTGCCAGCAGCCGCGGGGCTAGCGGGAGGGCCGTCCCCTACGAGCAGTACTTC. Together with reference TRBV11-2 and TRBJ2-7, the CDR3 gives the full variable domain: EAGVAQSPRYKIIEKRQSVAFWCNPISGHATLYWYQQILGQGPKLLIQFQNNGVVDDSQLPKDRFSAERLKGVDSTLKIQPAKLEDSAVYLCASSRGASGRAVPYEQYFGPGTRLTVT.

This sequence joins TRBV19 and TRBJ2-7, with a possible D match to TRBD1 (6 bases). There are 14 residues in the CDR3. The V gene's germline CDR1 is LNHDA and CDR2 SQIVND (reference sequence). Trimming cost V 5 bases and J 2 bases, with 13 bases left between them. CDR3 bases: TGTGCCAGTAGTCTTGCTCGGGACACCTACGAGCAGTACTTC. As protein: CASSLARDTYEQYF.

This sequence joins TRBV9 and TRBJ1-1; 7 bases are shared with TRBD1. CDR1 and CDR2 from the germline V gene are SGDLS and YYNGEE. Germline trimming cut 3 bases from V and 1 base from J; bases unmatched to any gene: 6. There are 15 residues in the CDR3. The CDR3 sequence: CASSEQGDSNTEAFF. CDR3 nucleotide sequence: TGTGCCAGCAGCGAGCAGGGGGACTCGAACACTGAAGCTTTCTTT.

The chain combines TRBV5-1 with TRBJ2-1, with D possibly matching TRBD2 (5 bases). This CDR3 is built from 15 residues. Germline values: CDR1 SGHRS, CDR2 YFSETQ. V was pared by 4 bases and J by 2 bases, with 13 bases between. CDR3 protein: CASSPSSGTYNEQFF. CDR3 DNA: TGCGCCAGCAGCCCGTCCAGCGGAACCTACAATGAGCAGTTCTTC.

J is TRBJ2-1 and V is TRBV12-5; 7 nucleotides match TRBD1. CDR1 LGHNT and CDR2 FRNRAP come from the germline V gene. The V gene end was trimmed by 5 bases and the J gene end by 15 bases; junction bases not matched to a gene: 7. There are 11 residues in the CDR3. CDR3 residues: CASGPDRVPFF. CDR3 DNA sequence: TGTGCTAGTGGTCCCGACAGGGTACCGTTCTTC.

This sequence joins TRBV18 and TRBJ1-5; no clear D gene. The V and J ends lost 4 bases and 0 bases respectively, with 4 bases between them. The length of the CDR3 is 13 residues. Germline lookup yields CDR1 KGHSH and CDR2 LQKENI. The CDR3 loop reads CASSLYSNQPQHF. The CDR3 nucleotides read TGTGCCAGCTCACTATATAGCAATCAGCCCCAGCATTTT.